One and the same sample provided the 28 T cell receptor beta chains below, sequenced in a study of post-analysis software for immune sequencing data. Study-wide points: Patients used several TRBV segments, including TRBV5-6, TRBV5-1 and TRBV20-1, more often than controls.

These receptors have no identified antigens. Carried by the TCR beta cDNA libraries were unique molecular identifiers. TCRdb fed the PCR reads into MiXCR, producing one record per CDR3 protein. The sample includes hundreds of thousands of distinct CDR3 sequences, 59% of them seen just once. Sample: blood. The receptors were gathered from a girl aged 2 to 9 with multiple sclerosis.

The chain employs TRBV5-5 and TRBJ2-3; D is uncertain. Trimming removed 6 bases from V and 9 bases from J, with 14 bases in between. Germline values: CDR1 SGHKS, CDR2 YYEKEE (reference sequence). The CDR3 loop spans 12 amino acids. The CDR3 DNA reads TGTGCCAGCACCTCAGACGCGGAGACGCAGTATTTT. Translated: CASTSDAETQYF.

The V and J genes are TRBV7-2 and TRBJ2-7, with TRBD2 identical over 12 bases. The V segment lost 3 bases and the J segment 6 bases; nucleotides outside the gene matches: 6. This CDR3 has 15 residues. From germline, CDR1 is SGHTA and CDR2 FQGNSA. For the CDR3, the DNA is TGTGCCAGCAGCTTCTCACTAGCGGGAGGAGGCGAGCAGTACTTC. It codes for CASSFSLAGGGEQYF.

This clonotype was recorded a few times. The chain couples TRBV12-3 or TRBV12-4 to TRBJ1-2; TRBD1 is a possible D gene (6 bases). V dropped 5 bases and J dropped 4 bases, with 11 bases sitting between them. This CDR3 comprises 13 residues. Here the CDR3 reads CASSPDRFYGYTF. The CDR3 region has the DNA TGTGCCAGCAGTCCGGACAGATTCTATGGCTACACCTTC.

The genes are TRBV5-1 and TRBJ2-1, with 7 bases lining up with TRBD1. J gave up 6 bases and V 1 base, and 13 bases lay outside the gene matches. Germline V lookup: CDR1 SGHRS, CDR2 YFSETQ. The length of the CDR3 is 17 residues. CDR3 loop: CASSLSLLTGTANEQFF. As DNA, the CDR3 is TGCGCCAGCAGCTTGTCCCTGCTGACAGGGACGGCCAATGAGCAGTTCTTC.

In its sample, this clonotype was seen once. The junction shows a germline mismatch at one end, possibly a read error. The gene calls are TRBV28 and TRBJ1-5, with D unresolved. Germline V CDR1 and CDR2: MDHEN, SYDVKM. The CDR3 length is 12 residues. CDR3 in amino acids: CASSPGNQSQHF. The CDR3 nucleotides are TGTGCCAGCTCCCCCGGCAATCAGTCCCAGCATTTT.

This chain uses TRBV11-2 with TRBJ2-1; a possible D gene is TRBD1 (6 bases). The V gene lost 5 bases and the J gene lost 7 bases, with 12 bases spanning the gap. Per the germline V gene, CDR1 is SGHAT and CDR2 is FQNNGV. The CDR3 contains 13 residues. In DNA, the CDR3 is TGTGCCAGCAGCCCACCGACAGGTAATGAGCAGTTCTTC. Translation: CASSPPTGNEQFF.

The V gene is TRBV7-3, the J gene TRBJ1-1; unclear D gene. Deletions cut 1 base from V and 0 bases from J, with 6 bases between. Germline values: CDR1 SGHTA, CDR2 FQGTGA. There are 14 residues in the CDR3. This CDR3 is CASSLRRMNTEAFF. The CDR3 DNA reads as TGTGCCAGCAGCTTAAGGAGGATGAACACTGAAGCTTTCTTT.

The genes are TRBV2 and TRBJ1-2; D is perhaps TRBD1 (5 bases). The germline gives CDR1 SNHLY, CDR2 FYNNEI. The CDR3 contains 13 residues. The germline V and J ends were trimmed by 2 bases and 8 bases, with 12 bases remaining between them. CDR3: CASSESRVGGYTF. In nucleotides, the CDR3 is TGTGCCAGCAGTGAATCCAGGGTCGGGGGCTACACCTTC. Together with reference TRBV2 and TRBJ1-2, the CDR3 gives the full variable domain: EPEVTQTPSHQVTQMGQEVILRCVPISNHLYFYWYRQILGQKVEFLVSFYNNEISEKSEIFDDQFSVERPDGSNFTLKIRSTKLEDSAMYFCASSESRVGGYTFGSGTRLTVV.

This chain joins TRBV24-1 and TRBJ1-5, with unresolved D. Germline-derived CDR1 and CDR2 are KGHDR and SFDVKD. Trimming left V 3 bases short and J 5 bases short, with 10 bases between. This CDR3 region has 14 residues. The CDR3 region has the DNA TGTGCCACCAGTGATCCCGTCCTCCATCAGCCCCAGCATTTT. Amino acid sequence: CATSDPVLHQPQHF.

This clonotype was seen more than once but under ten times. The chain has TRBV15 and TRBJ2-1; a weak D match, TRBD2 (6 bases). This CDR3 is built from 16 residues. Germline CDR1 and CDR2: LNHNV and YYDKDF (reference sequence). Trimming pared 8 bases from V and 1 base from J, leaving 18 bases between. CDR3 nucleotides: TGTGCCACCCGCCCGGAGGAGGGAGATTCCTACAATGAGCAGTTCTTC. The encoded protein is CATRPEEGDSYNEQFF.

This clonotype was counted only a few times. As DNA, the CDR3 is TGTGCCAGCAGCTTATATTTGGACACTGAAGCTTTCTTT. Protein: CASSLYLDTEAFF. The rearrangement joins TRBV7-9 to TRBJ1-1, with unresolved D. The CDR3 is 13 residues long. Trimming took off 2 bases at V and 3 bases at J, with 7 bases between the two ends. Per the germline V gene, CDR1 is SEHNR and CDR2 is FQNEAQ (reference sequence).

The chain joins TRBV20-1 to TRBJ2-1, with 8 positions matching TRBD2. Germline CDR1 is DFQATT and CDR2 is SNEGSKA (reference sequence). The CDR3 sequence is 14 residues long. After removal of 1 base from V and 7 bases from J, the junction contained 6 bases not matched to a gene. The CDR3 region has the DNA TGCAGTGCTAGAGCCGGGACTAGAGGAAATGAGCAGTTCTTC. This encodes CSARAGTRGNEQFF.

The chain links TRBV20-1 to TRBJ2-1, with D maybe TRBD2 (5 bases). Germline V gene lookup returns CDR1 DFQATT and CDR2 SNEGSKA (reference sequence). The CDR3 is 13 amino acids. With 4 bases removed from V and 5 bases from J, the gap between germline ends came to 12 bases. The DNA of the CDR3 is TGCAGTGCTAAGGGAGCTAATGACAATGAGCAGTTCTTC. Amino acid sequence: CSAKGANDNEQFF.

This chain links TRBV20-1 with TRBJ2-3; no reliable D call. This CDR3 spans 10 amino acids. Germline V gene lookup returns CDR1 DFQATT and CDR2 SNEGSKA (reference sequence). The V gene lost 4 bases and the J gene lost 6 bases, with 5 bases spanning the gap. The CDR3 is CSAIWDTQYF. The CDR3 DNA sequence: TGCAGTGCTATTTGGGATACGCAGTATTTT.

This rearrangement joins TRBV10-3 to TRBJ2-7, with TRBD1 identical over 7 bases. Unmatched junction bases numbered 9, after V lost 4 bases and J lost 3 bases. The germline V gene has CDR1 ENHRY and CDR2 SYGVKD. The length of the CDR3 is 15 residues. CDR3 sequence reads: CAISGSDRIYYEQYF. The DNA of the CDR3 is TGTGCCATCAGTGGGTCGGACAGGATTTACTACGAGCAGTACTTC.

V is TRBV20-1 and J is TRBJ2-3, with a weak D call TRBD2 (6 bases). Germline V gives CDR1 DFQATT, CDR2 SNEGSKA (reference sequence). With 4 bases removed from V and 1 base from J, the gap between germline ends came to 12 bases. The CDR3 extends over 14 amino acids. The CDR3 here is CSAKAGGGTDTQYF. The CDR3 DNA reads as TGCAGTGCTAAAGCGGGCGGGGGCACAGATACGCAGTATTTT.

The gene calls are TRBV5-4 and TRBJ1-1; a possible D gene is TRBD1 (5 bases). V was cut by 0 bases and J by 7 bases, with 10 bases left in between. The CDR3 spans 13 residues. The V gene's germline CDR1 is SGHNT and CDR2 YYREEE (reference sequence). CDR3 coding DNA: TGTGCCAGCAGCTTGGAGGGGTACGGTGAAGCTTTCTTT. Translation: CASSLEGYGEAFF.

This clonotype was found once. The V and J genes are TRBV12-3 or TRBV12-4 and TRBJ1-2, with D possibly matching TRBD1 (5 bases). Trimming took off 3 bases at V and 0 bases at J, with 8 bases between the two ends. The CDR3 extends over 14 amino acids. CDR3 coding DNA: TGTGCCAGCAGTTTGACAGTCTCTAACTATGGCTACACCTTC. Protein: CASSLTVSNYGYTF.

The chain links TRBV27 to TRBJ1-5; TRBD1 might be the D (6 bases). Germline values: CDR1 MNHEY, CDR2 SMNVEV (reference sequence). The CDR3 loop spans 17 amino acids. V shed 9 bases and J shed 1 base, with 22 bases lying between them. CDR3 amino acids: CASMLSFGGGSNQPQHF. CDR3 nucleotide sequence: TGTGCCAGTATGTTAAGTTTCGGAGGGGGGAGCAATCAGCCCCAGCATTTT.

This sequence joins TRBV7-2 and TRBJ1-5; D is unclear. Trimming pared 3 bases from V and 9 bases from J, leaving 15 bases between. CDR1 and CDR2 from the germline V gene are SGHTA and FQGNSA. This CDR3 has 14 amino acids. CDR3 sequence (DNA): TGTGCCAGCAGCTTGATGGAGGCTGTGGGGCCCCAGCATTTT. Amino acids: CASSLMEAVGPQHF.

The genes are TRBV11-2 and TRBJ2-1; no clear D gene. This CDR3 has 14 residues. The V and J ends lost 5 bases and 8 bases respectively, with 16 bases between them. The germline gives CDR1 SGHAT, CDR2 FQNNGV. Here the CDR3 reads CASSRTWDPDEQFF. CDR3 nucleotide sequence: TGTGCCAGCAGCCGGACCTGGGATCCGGATGAGCAGTTCTTC.

This chain links TRBV5-6 with TRBJ2-5, with D perhaps given as TRBD1 or TRBD2 (6 bases each). The germline gives CDR1 SGHDT, CDR2 YYEEEE. V shed 9 bases and J shed 1 base, with 13 bases lying between them. The CDR3 contains 13 residues. For the CDR3, the DNA is TGTGCCACCAGGAGGGGGACCCAAGAGACCCAGTACTTC. The encoded protein is CATRRGTQETQYF.

The chain has TRBV4-3 and TRBJ2-1; D unclear. Per germline, CDR1 LGHNA and CDR2 YSLEER. Trimming shortened V by 2 bases and J by 0 bases, and 14 bases separated the two germline ends. This CDR3 spans 17 amino acids. Here the CDR3 DNA reads TGCGCCAGCAGCCAAACCCACCAGAAGAGCTCCTACAATGAGCAGTTCTTC. Translation gives CASSQTHQKSSYNEQFF.

The J gene is TRBJ1-2, the V gene TRBV12-3 or TRBV12-4, with no clear D. CDR3 length equals 16 residues. Trimming pared 8 bases from V and 1 base from J, leaving 20 bases between. The CDR3, as DNA: TGTGCCAGCGGTTCCCCCGGCCAGGCCCTTAACTATGGCTACACCTTC. Protein sequence: CASGSPGQALNYGYTF.

This clonotype was counted once. The chain employs TRBV5-6 and TRBJ1-2; TRBD1 is a possible D gene (5 bases). V lost 0 bases and J 5 bases, leaving 11 bases between the germline ends. The CDR3 loop spans 14 amino acids. Germline V gives CDR1 SGHDT, CDR2 YYEEEE. For the CDR3, the DNA is TGTGCCAGCAGCTTGGCCATTCAGGGATATGGCTACACCTTC. It codes for CASSLAIQGYGYTF.

This clonotype showed up just a few times. This rearrangement joins TRBV15 to TRBJ1-2; perhaps TRBD1 as D (5 bases). Germline V CDR1 and CDR2: LNHNV, YYDKDF (reference sequence). Trimming took off 5 bases at V and 7 bases at J, with 11 bases between the two ends. The CDR3 consists of 12 residues. This chain's CDR3 is CATSVQDSGYTF. CDR3 DNA sequence: TGTGCCACCAGCGTCCAAGACAGTGGCTACACCTTC.

The sample holds a few counts of this clonotype. V is TRBV3-1 and J is TRBJ1-2; D perhaps matches TRBD1 (5 bases). V was cut by 0 bases and J by 7 bases, with 9 bases left in between. Germline CDR1 LGHDT, CDR2 YNNKEL (reference sequence). The CDR3 consists of 13 residues. CDR3 sequence reads: CASSQERGVGYTF. The CDR3 region has the DNA TGTGCCAGCAGCCAAGAAAGGGGAGTTGGCTACACCTTC. Full variable domain (outside the CDR3, taken from reference TRBV3-1 and TRBJ1-2): DTAVSQTPKYLVTQMGNDKSIKCEQNLGHDTMYWYKQDSKKFLKIMFSYNNKELIINETVPNRFSPKSPDKAHLNLHINSLELGDSAVYFCASSQERGVGYTFGSGTRLTVV.

The chain combines TRBV29-1 with TRBJ2-5; the D is unclear. V was pared by 7 bases and J by 0 bases, with 12 bases between. CDR3 length: 13 residues. From germline, CDR1 is SQVTM and CDR2 ANQGSEA. The DNA for the CDR3 is TGCAGCGCCCCGGTCTCCAACCAAGAGACCCAGTACTTC. It is translated as CSAPVSNQETQYF.